Listed below are T cell receptor beta chains from one sample, sequenced in a study of CD8+ T cells in alopecia areata. Assay: immunoSEQ multiplex PCR; the TCRdb copy retains only in-frame clones and omits some. The repertoire holds 180,000 or so clones, about 55% seen once, with more than 10% in the top ten. Material: CD8+ T cells sorted from blood, obtained at week 24, from a patient treated with tofacitinib. The receptor source for this set is a human donor with alopecia areata. Both conserved end residues are part of each CDR3. D genes are given only for firm matches. Some rows mark clone size as missing; the rest say once, few, many or name a class of expanded clone.

few	16	TRBJ1-2	.	TRBV5-6	CASSRGSHGLLDGYTF	TGTGCCAGCAGCCGGGGGTCACACGGACTTTTGGATGGCTACACCTTC
.	12	TRBJ2-7	.	TRBV10-2	CASSSTRYEQYF	TGCGCCAGCAGTTCAACTAGATACGAGCAGTACTTC
.	17	TRBJ2-6	.	TRBV29-1	CSVEWATLGSGANVLTF	TGCAGCGTTGAATGGGCCACCTTGGGGTCTGGGGCCAACGTCCTGACTTTC
few	13	TRBJ2-2	TRBD2	TRBV29-1	CSVAGGRNGELFF	TGCAGCGTCGCCGGGGGGAGGAACGGGGAGCTGTTTTTT
.	13	TRBJ2-7	TRBD2	TRBV6-5	CATSLAETYEQYF	TGTGCCACTAGCCTAGCGGAAACCTACGAGCAGTACTTC
few	14	TRBJ1-5	.	TRBV30	CAWRSGGGNQPQHF	TGTGCCTGGCGATCAGGTGGAGGGAATCAGCCCCAGCATTTT
few	15	TRBJ1-1	.	TRBV14	CASSQVDGGYTEAFF	TGTGCCAGCAGCCAAGTTGATGGCGGATACACTGAAGCTTTCTTT
.	15	TRBJ1-2	.	TRBV4-3	CASSQDRDGIYGYTF	TGCGCCAGCAGCCAAGATCGGGACGGGATTTATGGCTACACCTTC
.	15	TRBJ2-7	.	TRBV4-3	CASSQGRGPTYEQYF	TGCGCCAGCAGCCAAGGGCGGGGACCTACCTACGAGCAGTACTTC
.	15	TRBJ2-5	TRBD2	TRBV6-5	CASTPSGGAVETQYF	TGTGCCAGCACCCCTAGCGGGGGGGCGGTAGAGACCCAGTACTTC
.	12	TRBJ2-2	.	TRBV6-1	CASCEKTGELFF	TGTGCCAGCTGTGAGAAGACAGGGGAGCTGTTTTTT